Below, one TCR beta chain is given with its context. What it binds is unknown. Healthy HIV-negative adults with no recent acute infections or vaccinations were recruited as donors. Each sample came from a Caucasian adult donor living in Nashville, Tennessee. These data come from a study of shared clonotypes between healthy human individuals. Whole-study findings and limits: Non-shared clonotypes had lower generation probabilities than those shared by all four donors.

Using immunoSEQ multiplex PCR, the repertoire was profiled, and TCRdb retains in-frame clones only, with some absent. In the table there are about 2.4 million clones, 85% to 95% of which are singletons. The receptor was derived from a man between 18 and 29 years old in good health. The sequencing input was naive CD4+ T cells sorted from blood. Subset in this sample: CD45RA+ positively selected.

The CDR3 sequence is CASSPSGAEGAFF. DNA for the CDR3: TGTGCCAGCTCACCATCGGGGGCGGAAGGGGCTTTCTTT. This chain uses TRBV18 with TRBJ1-1, with D possibly being TRBD1 (6 bases). In germline, CDR1 is KGHSH, CDR2 LQKENI. This CDR3 region has 13 residues. V was shortened by 2 bases and J by 11 bases, with 15 bases between the two germline ends.